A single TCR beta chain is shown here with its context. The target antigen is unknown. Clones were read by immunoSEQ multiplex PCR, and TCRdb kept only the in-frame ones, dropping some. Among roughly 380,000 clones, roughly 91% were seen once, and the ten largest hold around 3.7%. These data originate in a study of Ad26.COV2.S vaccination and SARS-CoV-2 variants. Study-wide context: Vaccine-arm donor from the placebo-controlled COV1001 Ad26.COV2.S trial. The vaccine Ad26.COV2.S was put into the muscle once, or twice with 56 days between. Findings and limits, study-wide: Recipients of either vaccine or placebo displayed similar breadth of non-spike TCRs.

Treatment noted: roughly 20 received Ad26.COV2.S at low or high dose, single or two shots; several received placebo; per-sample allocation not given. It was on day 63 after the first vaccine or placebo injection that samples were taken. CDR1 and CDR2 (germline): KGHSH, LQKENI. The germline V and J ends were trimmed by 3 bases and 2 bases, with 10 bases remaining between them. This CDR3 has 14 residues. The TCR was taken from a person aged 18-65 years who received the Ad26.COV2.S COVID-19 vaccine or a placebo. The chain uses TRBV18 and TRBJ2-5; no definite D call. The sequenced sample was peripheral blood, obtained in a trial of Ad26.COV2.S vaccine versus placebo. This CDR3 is CASSPSGLQETQYF. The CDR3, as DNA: TGTGCCAGCTCACCCTCGGGTCTACAAGAGACCCAGTACTTC. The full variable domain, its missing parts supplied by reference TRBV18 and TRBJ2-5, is NAGVMQNPRHLVRRRGQEARLRCSPMKGHSHVYWYRQLPEEGLKFMVYLQKENIIDESGMPKERFSAEFPKEGPSILRIQQVVRGDSAAYFCASSPSGLQETQYFGPGTRLLVL.